This entry lists 21 T cell receptor beta chains sequenced from one sample in a study of radiation and T cells in renal cell carcinoma. Time point given: baseline pretreatment blood. As for treatment: 15 Gy SBRT to primary tumor, nephrectomy 4 weeks later. Assay used: immunoSEQ multiplex PCR; TCRdb lists only in-frame clones, some missing. The data hold 150,000 or so clones, with around four fifths observed a single time. The specimen was blood, collected from a patient whose treatment included radiotherapy and nephrectomy. The origin of the receptors is a woman in her forties or fifties with renal cell carcinoma.

The V and J genes are TRBV29-1 and TRBJ1-1, with D hard to call. This CDR3 contains 15 residues. Germline CDR1 SQVTM, CDR2 ANQGSEA. Trimming left V 3 bases short and J 8 bases short, with 22 bases between. The CDR3, as DNA: TGCAGCGTTGAGGGATTCGAGGCGACTAGTGAGGAAGCTTTCTTT. It is translated as CSVEGFEATSEEAFF. Full variable domain (remainder filled in from reference TRBV29-1 and TRBJ1-1): SAVISQKPSRDICQRGTSLTIQCQVDSQVTMMFWYRQQPGQSLTLIATANQGSEATYESGFVIDKFPISRPNLTFSTLTVSNMSPEDSSIYLCSVEGFEATSEEAFFGQGTRLTVV.

V usage is TRBV9 and J usage is TRBJ1-1; D not certain. CDR1 and CDR2 from the germline V gene are SGDLS and YYNGEE. V was trimmed by 4 bases and J by 4 bases, leaving 11 bases between them. This CDR3 region has 13 residues. CDR3 in DNA: TGTGCCAGCAGCAAGACCCCAGGCACTGAAGCTTTCTTT. Residues: CASSKTPGTEAFF. Looking up the rest from reference TRBV9 and TRBJ1-1 gives the full variable domain: DSGVTQTPKHLITATGQRVTLRCSPRSGDLSVYWYQQSLDQGLQFLIQYYNGEERAKGNILERFSAQQFPDLHSELNLSSLELGDSALYFCASSKTPGTEAFFGQGTRLTVV.

This chain links TRBV19 with TRBJ1-4; TRBD1 might be the D (5 bases). The CDR3 is made up of 15 amino acids. Trimming pared 3 bases from V and 4 bases from J, leaving 12 bases between. The germline V gene encodes CDR1 LNHDA and CDR2 SQIVND (reference sequence). The CDR3 reads CASSIGQGHNEKLFF. In nucleotides, the CDR3 is TGTGCCAGTAGTATCGGGCAGGGTCATAATGAAAAACTGTTTTTT.

The V gene is TRBV5-1, the J gene TRBJ1-4; D might be TRBD1 (6 bases). Trimming shortened V by 0 bases and J by 4 bases, and 7 bases separated the two germline ends. The CDR3 consists of 14 residues. Germline CDR1 is SGHRS and CDR2 is YFSETQ. The chain's CDR3 is CASSLGQVNEKLFF. The CDR3 bases are TGCGCCAGCAGCTTGGGACAGGTTAATGAAAAACTGTTTTTT.

V and J are TRBV30 and TRBJ2-5, with D hard to call. Germline V gene lookup returns CDR1 GTSNPN and CDR2 SVGIG (reference sequence). With 4 bases removed from V and 4 bases from J, the gap between germline ends came to 16 bases. CDR3 length: 14 residues. CDR3 sequence reads: CAWTRFEWAETQYF. The CDR3 nucleotides are TGTGCCTGGACCCGCTTTGAATGGGCAGAGACCCAGTACTTC.

The CDR3: CSVASGMGNEQFF. As DNA, the CDR3 is TGCAGCGTGGCTAGCGGGATGGGTAATGAGCAGTTCTTC. V is TRBV29-1 and J is TRBJ2-1; the match to TRBD2 covers 9 bases. The germline CDR1 and CDR2 sequences are SQVTM and ANQGSEA. V was clipped by 6 bases and J by 7 bases; unmatched bases: 7. The CDR3 extends over 13 amino acids.

This chain uses TRBV30 with TRBJ1-2; D call uncertain. The CDR3 is made up of 13 amino acids. Trimming removed 2 bases from V and 3 bases from J, with 10 bases in between. Germline loops: CDR1 GTSNPN, CDR2 SVGIG (reference sequence). The CDR3, as DNA: TGTGCCTGGAGTTCCGAAATCCACTATGGCTACACCTTC. Translated: CAWSSEIHYGYTF.

The chain has TRBV7-8 and TRBJ2-1, with 9 bases lining up with TRBD1. This CDR3 spans 14 amino acids. The germline gives CDR1 SGHVS, CDR2 FQNEAQ. The J segment lost 7 bases and the V segment lost 5 bases, leaving 6 bases of the junction unmatched. CDR3 sequence: CASSQDRGANEQFF. In DNA form, the CDR3 reads TGTGCCAGCAGCCAGGACAGGGGTGCGAATGAGCAGTTCTTC.

This clone was detected a few times. The CDR3 nucleotides read TGTGCCAGCTCACCCCAGGCTATGAACACTGAAGCTTTCTTT. Protein product: CASSPQAMNTEAFF. The chain uses TRBV18 and TRBJ1-1, with D hard to call. Per the germline V gene, CDR1 is KGHSH and CDR2 is LQKENI. The CDR3 is 14 residues long. The ends were cut back, 3 bases at V and 0 bases at J, with 8 bases in the middle.

The chain is built from TRBV14 and TRBJ2-5; possibly TRBD1 for D (7 bases). V was clipped by 1 base and J by 9 bases, with 9 bases between them. The germline V gene has CDR1 SGHDN and CDR2 FVKESK. The CDR3 consists of 12 residues. The CDR3 protein is CASSQGRGPQYF. The CDR3 DNA follows: TGTGCCAGCAGCCAAGGGAGGGGGCCCCAGTACTTC. Supplemented by reference TRBV14 and TRBJ2-5, the full variable domain reads EAGVTQFPSHSVIEKGQTVTLRCDPISGHDNLYWYRRVMGKEIKFLLHFVKESKQDESGMPNNRFLAERTGGTYSTLKVQPAELEDSGVYFCASSQGRGPQYFGPGTRLLVL.

This clone occurred a few times. The chain recombines TRBV2 with TRBJ2-7; D gene uncertain. The V end lost 4 bases, the J end lost 0 bases, and 10 bases lay between the germline ends. The CDR3 has 14 residues. Germline loops: CDR1 SNHLY, CDR2 FYNNEI. The CDR3 reads CASSVASSSYEQYF. The CDR3 nucleotides are TGTGCCAGCAGTGTGGCCTCATCCTCCTACGAGCAGTACTTC. Filled out from reference TRBV2 and TRBJ2-7, the complete variable domain reads EPEVTQTPSHQVTQMGQEVILRCVPISNHLYFYWYRQILGQKVEFLVSFYNNEISEKSEIFDDQFSVERPDGSNFTLKIRSTKLEDSAMYFCASSVASSSYEQYFGPGTRLTVT.

The chain combines TRBV27 with TRBJ1-5; the D is unclear. The CDR3 length is 12 residues. The V gene's germline CDR1 is MNHEY and CDR2 SMNVEV (reference sequence). V shed 6 bases and J shed 6 bases, with 9 bases lying between them. The CDR3 bases are TGTGCCAGCAGCCTCAACGGTCAGCCCCAGCATTTT. Amino acid sequence: CASSLNGQPQHF.

CDR3 region: CATGQPQHF. CDR3 in DNA: TGTGCCACGGGTCAGCCCCAGCATTTT. The V and J genes are TRBV6-5 and TRBJ1-5; no clear D gene. Germline V lookup: CDR1 MNHEY, CDR2 SVGAGI. The V end lost 10 bases, the J end lost 6 bases, and 4 bases lay between the germline ends. This CDR3 spans 9 amino acids.

This sequence joins TRBV5-1 and TRBJ2-3, with 7 bases aligning to TRBD1. The V and J ends lost 2 bases and 6 bases, in that order; junction bases with no gene match: 6. This CDR3 has 14 amino acids. The germline V gene has CDR1 SGHRS and CDR2 YFSETQ. As DNA, the CDR3 is TGCGCCAGCAGCTTCAGGACAGGCCCCGATACGCAGTATTTT. It codes for CASSFRTGPDTQYF.

The chain has TRBV30 and TRBJ2-2, with TRBD2 as a possible D gene (6 bases). Trimming removed 0 bases from V and 7 bases from J, with 9 bases in between. Germline V gives CDR1 GTSNPN, CDR2 SVGIG (reference sequence). This CDR3 is built from 13 residues. The CDR3: CAWSVGGNGELFF. Here the CDR3 DNA reads TGTGCCTGGAGTGTAGGAGGGAACGGGGAGCTGTTTTTT.

The chain links TRBV30 to TRBJ1-5; D is uncertain. Germline CDR1 and CDR2: GTSNPN and SVGIG (reference sequence). This CDR3 is 14 amino acids long. V was trimmed by 6 bases and J by 6 bases, leaving 18 bases between them. The CDR3 loop reads CACSWPPGGQPQHF. DNA of the CDR3: TGTGCCTGTTCTTGGCCCCCGGGAGGTCAGCCCCAGCATTTT.

This clone appeared a few times. The chain has TRBV5-6 and TRBJ1-1, with D possibly matching TRBD1 (5 bases). This CDR3 has 14 amino acids. Trimming removed 0 bases from V and 1 base from J, with 7 bases in between. Germline assignment: CDR1 SGHDT and CDR2 YYEEEE. The CDR3 coding sequence is TGTGCCAGCAGCTTGGAAGGGACGAACACTGAAGCTTTCTTT. This encodes CASSLEGTNTEAFF.

The rearrangement uses TRBV28 and TRBJ1-2, with D possibly TRBD1 on 6 matching bases. This CDR3 has 15 amino acids. Trimming pared 4 bases from V and 0 bases from J, leaving 12 bases between. Germline CDR1 is MDHEN and CDR2 is SYDVKM. Written as DNA, the CDR3 is TGTGCCAGCAGTTCCGCCGGGACACCTAACTATGGCTACACCTTC. As protein: CASSSAGTPNYGYTF.

The chain joins TRBV5-1 to TRBJ2-3; 7 bases line up with TRBD1. Germline V lookup: CDR1 SGHRS, CDR2 YFSETQ. The CDR3 has 14 residues. The trim removed 4 bases at V and 0 bases at J, leaving 2 bases unmatched. CDR3 protein: CASSPGQSTDTQYF. Written as DNA, the CDR3 is TGCGCCAGCAGCCCGGGACAGAGCACAGATACGCAGTATTTT.

The rearrangement joins TRBV5-1 to TRBJ2-6; the D gene is possibly TRBD1 (6 bases). V lost 1 base and J lost 0, with 8 bases in between. The CDR3 length is 16 residues. Germline CDR1 reads SGHRS; CDR2 reads YFSETQ. The DNA of the CDR3 is TGCGCCAGCAGCTTGTCAGGGGCCTCTGGGGCCAACGTCCTGACTTTC. Protein sequence: CASSLSGASGANVLTF.

This chain joins TRBV10-3 and TRBJ2-7; tentative D call: TRBD1 (5 bases). V gave up 3 bases and J gave up 0 bases, with 12 bases separating them. The CDR3 covers 15 residues. The germline V gene has CDR1 ENHRY and CDR2 SYGVKD. This CDR3 reads CAISDMGPISYEQYF. DNA for the CDR3: TGTGCCATCAGTGACATGGGGCCAATCTCCTACGAGCAGTACTTC.